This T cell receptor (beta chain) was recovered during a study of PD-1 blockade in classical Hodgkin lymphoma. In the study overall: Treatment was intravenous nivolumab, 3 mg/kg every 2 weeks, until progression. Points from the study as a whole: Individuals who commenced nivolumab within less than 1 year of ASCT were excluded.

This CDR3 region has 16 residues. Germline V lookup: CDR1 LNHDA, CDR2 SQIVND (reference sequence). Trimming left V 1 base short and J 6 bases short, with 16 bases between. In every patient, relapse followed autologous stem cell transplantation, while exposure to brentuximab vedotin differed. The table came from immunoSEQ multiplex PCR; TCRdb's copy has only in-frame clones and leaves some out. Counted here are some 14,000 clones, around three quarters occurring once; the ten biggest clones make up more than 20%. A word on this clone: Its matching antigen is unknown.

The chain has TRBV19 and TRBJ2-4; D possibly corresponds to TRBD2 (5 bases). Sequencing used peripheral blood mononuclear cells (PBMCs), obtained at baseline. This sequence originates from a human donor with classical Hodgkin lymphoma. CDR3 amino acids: CASSIVSGFLGNIQYF. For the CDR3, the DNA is TGTGCCAGTAGTATAGTCTCGGGGTTCCTGGGAAACATTCAGTACTTC.